Listed below are T cell receptor beta chains from one sample, sequenced in a study of blood T cells in healthy people across ages. TCRdb used MiXCR to reprocess the 5' RACE reads, holding one entry per CDR3 protein. This sample carries 1.4 million or so distinct CDR3 sequences, approximately 43% of them seen once, and the ten largest clones take 4%. The material sequenced was blood. Every receptor here comes from a woman aged 18-29 years in good health. Both conserved end residues are part of each CDR3. D genes are given only for firm matches. The listing skips clone size in some rows; elsewhere it reads once, few, many or a size class.

d_gene: -
abundance: -
v_gene: TRBV6-1
j_gene: TRBJ2-7
CDR3nt: TGTGCCAGCAGCCGAACCGGGACACAGTCCTACGAGCAGTACTTC
CDR3aa: CASSRTGTQSYEQYF

d_gene: -
abundance: -
v_gene: TRBV20-1
j_gene: TRBJ1-1
CDR3nt: TGCAGTGCTGTGGACCGCTACACTGAAGCTTTCTTT
CDR3aa: CSAVDRYTEAFF

d_gene: TRBD2
abundance: -
v_gene: TRBV7-2
j_gene: TRBJ2-7
CDR3nt: TGTGCCAGCAGCGAGACTAGCGGGGGCCACTACGAGCAGTACTTC
CDR3aa: CASSETSGGHYEQYF

d_gene: -
abundance: -
v_gene: TRBV27
j_gene: TRBJ2-3
CDR3nt: TGTGCCAGCAGTTCCCTATCAGGAACGCAGTATTTT
CDR3aa: CASSSLSGTQYF

d_gene: -
abundance: -
v_gene: TRBV9
j_gene: TRBJ2-3
CDR3nt: TGTGCCAGCAGCGTAAGCCCGTCGGGGGCTTCCACAGATACGCAGTATTTT
CDR3aa: CASSVSPSGASTDTQYF

d_gene: TRBD1
abundance: few
v_gene: TRBV9
j_gene: TRBJ2-3
CDR3nt: TGTGCCAGCAGCGTATCCACCGGGACAGGGGGATTTACAGATACGCAGTATTTT
CDR3aa: CASSVSTGTGGFTDTQYF

d_gene: TRBD1
abundance: -
v_gene: TRBV19
j_gene: TRBJ1-1
CDR3nt: TGTGCCAGTAAGGGGGACAGGGTGTCTGAAGCTTTCTTT
CDR3aa: CASKGDRVSEAFF

d_gene: -
abundance: -
v_gene: TRBV30
j_gene: TRBJ1-2
CDR3nt: TGTGCCTGGACGACTGTCGCTAACTATGGCTACACCTTC
CDR3aa: CAWTTVANYGYTF

d_gene: -
abundance: -
v_gene: TRBV7-2
j_gene: TRBJ1-5
CDR3nt: TGTGCCAGCAGCTCCCACAGGGTTCAGCCCCAGCATTTT
CDR3aa: CASSSHRVQPQHF

d_gene: -
abundance: -
v_gene: TRBV30
j_gene: TRBJ2-7
CDR3nt: TGTGCCTGGGATATTATGGACAATGAGCAGTACTTC
CDR3aa: CAWDIMDNEQYF

d_gene: TRBD2
abundance: few
v_gene: TRBV27
j_gene: TRBJ2-7
CDR3nt: TGTGCCAGCAGTTTATCACTAGCGGGATACTACGAGCAGTACTTC
CDR3aa: CASSLSLAGYYEQYF

d_gene: -
abundance: -
v_gene: TRBV7-9
j_gene: TRBJ2-7
CDR3nt: TGTGACAGCACCAAGGTTAAAAGCTTCCCGGACGAGCAGTACTTC
CDR3aa: CDSTKVKSFPDEQYF

d_gene: TRBD2
abundance: few
v_gene: TRBV6-2/TRBV6-3
j_gene: TRBJ2-1
CDR3nt: TGTGCCAGCAGGAACGGACTAGCGGCCTTCTCCTACAATGAGCAGTTCTTC
CDR3aa: CASRNGLAAFSYNEQFF

d_gene: -
abundance: -
v_gene: TRBV6-6
j_gene: TRBJ2-2
CDR3nt: TGTGCCAGCAGGATGCATCCCCAGGGGTACACCGGGGAGCTGTTTTTT
CDR3aa: CASRMHPQGYTGELFF

d_gene: TRBD1
abundance: -
v_gene: TRBV29-1
j_gene: TRBJ1-5
CDR3nt: TGCAGCGTTGCCTACACAGGGGGCCTCGATCAGCCCCAGCATTTT
CDR3aa: CSVAYTGGLDQPQHF

d_gene: -
abundance: many
v_gene: TRBV12-3/TRBV12-4
j_gene: TRBJ2-7
CDR3nt: TGTGCCAGCAGCTTAGGGGCGGGGGAGCAGTACTTC
CDR3aa: CASSLGAGEQYF

d_gene: -
abundance: -
v_gene: TRBV20-1
j_gene: TRBJ2-7
CDR3nt: TGCAGTGCTAGAGATCAGTTCCTCCAAACCTACGAGCAGTACTTC
CDR3aa: CSARDQFLQTYEQYF

d_gene: -
abundance: few
v_gene: TRBV18
j_gene: TRBJ2-7
CDR3nt: TGTGCCAGCTCACCAGGGCGGTGGGGCTACGAGCAGTACTTC
CDR3aa: CASSPGRWGYEQYF

d_gene: -
abundance: -
v_gene: TRBV27
j_gene: TRBJ1-5
CDR3nt: TGTGCCAGCAGTTTTTCTGGGTCCAGTCAGCCCCAGCATTTT
CDR3aa: CASSFSGSSQPQHF

d_gene: -
abundance: few
v_gene: TRBV20-1
j_gene: TRBJ1-5
CDR3nt: TGCAGTGCCCCTAGTGACGGGAGCAATCAGCCCCAGCATTTT
CDR3aa: CSAPSDGSNQPQHF

d_gene: -
abundance: -
v_gene: TRBV29-1
j_gene: TRBJ2-5
CDR3nt: TGCAGCGTTGAGAATGTGCTTAACAATGAGCAGTACTTC
CDR3aa: CSVENVLNNEQYF

d_gene: -
abundance: few
v_gene: TRBV5-1
j_gene: TRBJ2-7
CDR3nt: TGCGCCAGCAGCCCGGACGAGCAGTACTTC
CDR3aa: CASSPDEQYF

d_gene: -
abundance: -
v_gene: TRBV20-1
j_gene: TRBJ2-7
CDR3nt: TGCAGTGTTCAGGGTCCTTCTACCTACGAGCAGTACTTC
CDR3aa: CSVQGPSTYEQYF

d_gene: TRBD2
abundance: -
v_gene: TRBV5-1
j_gene: TRBJ2-1
CDR3nt: TGCGCCAGCAGCTTGGATGGACTAGGGTACCAAGAGACCCAGTTCTTC
CDR3aa: CASSLDGLGYQETQFF

d_gene: TRBD2
abundance: -
v_gene: TRBV12-3/TRBV12-4
j_gene: TRBJ2-3
CDR3nt: TGTGCCAGCACCGGGACTAGCGGGGATACGCAGTATTTT
CDR3aa: CASTGTSGDTQYF

d_gene: TRBD2
abundance: -
v_gene: TRBV5-5
j_gene: TRBJ2-2
CDR3nt: TGTGCCAGCAGCTTGAAACCCGGGGGGGTGAACACCGGGGAGCTGTTTTTT
CDR3aa: CASSLKPGGVNTGELFF

d_gene: TRBD2
abundance: few
v_gene: TRBV12-3/TRBV12-4
j_gene: TRBJ2-3
CDR3nt: TGTGCCAGCACCCGCCCGGAGCGGGGGCGTAGCACAGATACGCAGTATTTT
CDR3aa: CASTRPERGRSTDTQYF

d_gene: -
abundance: -
v_gene: TRBV27
j_gene: TRBJ2-7
CDR3nt: TGTGCCAGCAGCTTAATTCTGGACCGCGAGCAGTACTTC
CDR3aa: CASSLILDREQYF

d_gene: -
abundance: -
v_gene: TRBV2
j_gene: TRBJ2-1
CDR3nt: TGTGCCAGCAGGGACCCTCGTGGGGATCGACCAGCCTACAATGAGCAGTTCTTC
CDR3aa: CASRDPRGDRPAYNEQFF

d_gene: -
abundance: -
v_gene: TRBV6-2/TRBV6-3
j_gene: TRBJ2-4
CDR3nt: TGTGCCAGCAGAAAGGTTGTAGCCAAAAACATTCAGTACTTC
CDR3aa: CASRKVVAKNIQYF

d_gene: -
abundance: -
v_gene: TRBV25-1
j_gene: TRBJ1-3
CDR3nt: TGTGCCAGCAGTAGCGCGGGCTCTGGAAACACCATATATTTT
CDR3aa: CASSSAGSGNTIYF

d_gene: -
abundance: once
v_gene: TRBV4-3
j_gene: TRBJ2-6
CDR3nt: TGCGCCAGCAGCCAAGGCGGGGACAGATTTGCTGGGGCCAACGTCCTGACTTTC
CDR3aa: CASSQGGDRFAGANVLTF

d_gene: TRBD1
abundance: -
v_gene: TRBV27
j_gene: TRBJ2-7
CDR3nt: TGTGCCAGCAGCCTTGACAGGGGGCTACACGAGCAGTACTTC
CDR3aa: CASSLDRGLHEQYF

d_gene: -
abundance: -
v_gene: TRBV5-6
j_gene: TRBJ1-6
CDR3nt: TGTGCCAGCAGCTTGGGACAGCTTAATTCACCCCTCCACTTT
CDR3aa: CASSLGQLNSPLHF